Listed below are T cell receptor beta chains from one sample, sequenced in a study of early T cells in non-severe SARS-CoV-2 infection. TCRdb re-called the 5' RACE reads with MiXCR, one entry per CDR3 protein. The sample has roughly 23,000 distinct CDR3 sequences, roughly 3.6% seen once. Source material: whole blood. The receptors shown here come from an adult who was a healthcare worker with PCR-confirmed SARS-CoV-2 infection or an uninfected control (not recorded which). Both conserved end residues are part of each CDR3. The D gene is left open where the match is weak. Size is stated for part of the rows, as once, few or many counts, or as a class when the clone is expanded.

d_call,j_call,v_call,clone_size,cdr3_nt,cdr3_aa
NA,TRBJ1-2,TRBV7-8,many,TGTGCCAGCAGACCCGACGGCCGCTATGGCTACACCTTC,CASRPDGRYGYTF
NA,TRBJ1-1,TRBV13,many,TGTGCCAGCAGCTTTAACGAGGGAAGGAGCACTGAAGCTTTCTTT,CASSFNEGRSTEAFF
NA,TRBJ2-1,TRBV7-2,many,TGTGCCAGCAGCTTAGTAACTCGGGAGCAGTTCTTC,CASSLVTREQFF
NA,TRBJ2-3,TRBV28,many,TGTGCCAGCAGCCCCTTGACACGCACAGATACGCAGTATTTT,CASSPLTRTDTQYF
NA,TRBJ2-7,TRBV24-1,many,TGTGCCACCAGTGATCTAGCTCGGGACGGCGGTATGGGCGAGCAGTACTTC,CATSDLARDGGMGEQYF
NA,TRBJ1-1,TRBV12-3/TRBV12-4,many,TGTGCCAGCAGACCCGGGAACACTGAAGCTTTCTTT,CASRPGNTEAFF
TRBD1,TRBJ2-1,TRBV20-1,NA,TGCAGTGCTAGAGTTCCACAGGGGGCACAGTACAATGAGCAGTTCTTC,CSARVPQGAQYNEQFF
NA,TRBJ2-7,TRBV5-4,NA,TGTGCCAGCAGGGAAGTATGGGGCAGCTTGGGGGAGCAGTACTTC,CASREVWGSLGEQYF
TRBD1,TRBJ2-5,TRBV11-2,medium-sized,TGTGCCAGCAGCTATGGACAGGGAGAGACCCAGTACTTC,CASSYGQGETQYF
NA,TRBJ2-3,TRBV27,many,TGTGCCAGTCGGAGGCGGGAAACTAGCACAGATACGCAGTATTTT,CASRRRETSTDTQYF